What follows is one T cell receptor (beta chain) and its context. The sample comes from a study of blood T cell repertoires in COVID-19. Turning to the study itself: The origin of the acute and convalescent COVID-19 samples was the United States, Italy and Spain.

The V and J ends lost 0 bases and 6 bases respectively, with 12 bases between them. CDR3 length: 15 amino acids. The germline V gene encodes CDR1 SEHNR and CDR2 FQNEAQ (reference sequence). Here immunoSEQ multiplex PCR was the method, and the copy in TCRdb shows in-frame clones only, minus some. The sample yields about 250,000 clones, over 70% seen once. The receptor's source is a woman aged 80 or older with acute or convalescent COVID-19. The rearrangement links TRBV7-9 to TRBJ1-5; D might be TRBD1 (5 bases). The specimen was peripheral blood. The CDR3 protein is CASSLAPGLGQPQHF. CDR3 nucleotides: TGTGCCAGCAGCTTAGCCCCAGGGTTGGGTCAGCCCCAGCATTTT.